The 18 T cell receptor beta chains given below trace back to one sample, sequenced in a study of technical replicates of blood from a handful of donors. The repertoire was sequenced with immunoSEQ multiplex PCR; TCRdb's copy has only in-frame clones and lacks some. The repertoire has about 81,000 clones, almost 96% of them found once; the top ten carry about 0.37%. The sequenced material came from T cells isolated from PBMCs. The receptors shown here come from a human donor in good health.

The J gene is TRBJ2-1, the V gene TRBV2; D is unresolved. CDR3 size: 16 residues. The V end lost 3 bases, the J end lost 4 bases, and 16 bases lay between the germline ends. CDR1 and CDR2 from the germline V gene are SNHLY and FYNNEI. The CDR3 nucleotides read TGTGCCAGCAGTGACGACTCCGAATTTCGGTACAATGAGCAGTTCTTC. Protein product: CASSDDSEFRYNEQFF. Together with reference TRBV2 and TRBJ2-1, the CDR3 gives the full variable domain: EPEVTQTPSHQVTQMGQEVILRCVPISNHLYFYWYRQILGQKVEFLVSFYNNEISEKSEIFDDQFSVERPDGSNFTLKIRSTKLEDSAMYFCASSDDSEFRYNEQFFGPGTRLTVL.

This chain joins TRBV29-1 and TRBJ1-2; 7 positions match TRBD1. CDR1 and CDR2 from the germline V gene are SQVTM and ANQGSEA. CDR3 length: 11 amino acids. V shed 6 bases and J 8 bases; nucleotides not matched to a gene: 6. CDR3 sequence reads: CSVGQVGGYTF. CDR3 bases: TGCAGCGTAGGACAGGTCGGCGGCTACACCTTC. The full variable domain, with the rest looked up from reference TRBV29-1 and TRBJ1-2, is SAVISQKPSRDICQRGTSLTIQCQVDSQVTMMFWYRQQPGQSLTLIATANQGSEATYESGFVIDKFPISRPNLTFSTLTVSNMSPEDSSIYLCSVGQVGGYTFGSGTRLTVV.

The chain links TRBV29-1 to TRBJ2-3, with no clear D. CDR1 and CDR2 (germline): SQVTM, ANQGSEA. V was trimmed by 8 bases and J by 1 base, leaving 10 bases between them. The CDR3 is 12 amino acids. This chain's CDR3 is CSPREGTDTQYF. DNA of the CDR3: TGCAGCCCTCGCGAGGGCACAGATACGCAGTATTTT.

This clone turned up a few times. V is TRBV29-1 and J is TRBJ1-5; 9 bases fit TRBD1. This CDR3 spans 15 amino acids. Unmatched junction bases numbered 12, after V lost 6 bases and J lost 6 bases. CDR1 is SQVTM, CDR2 ANQGSEA, per germline. The CDR3 reads CSVVPQGAYGQPQHF. The CDR3 coding sequence is TGCAGCGTGGTACCACAGGGGGCGTACGGTCAGCCCCAGCATTTT.

The genes are TRBV4-1 and TRBJ2-7; 11 bases line up with TRBD2. Per germline, CDR1 MGHRA and CDR2 YSYEKL. J was trimmed by 4 bases and V by 2 bases; bases with no gene match: 7. The CDR3 sequence is 16 residues long. CDR3 amino acids: CASSQPTSGRWYEQYF. CDR3 DNA sequence: TGCGCCAGCAGCCAACCAACTAGCGGGAGATGGTACGAGCAGTACTTC.

V is TRBV6-6 and J is TRBJ2-2; 8 nucleotides line up with TRBD2. V trimming: 5 bases; J trimming: 1 base; junction bases outside the gene matches: 6. The CDR3 sequence is 16 residues long. Germline CDR1 MNHNY, CDR2 SVGAGI (reference sequence). The CDR3 here is CASSRRGAGNTGELFF. For the CDR3, the DNA is TGTGCCAGCAGTAGGCGGGGGGCCGGGAACACCGGGGAGCTGTTTTTT.

This chain uses TRBV5-6 with TRBJ1-1; a weak D match, TRBD1 (5 bases). The CDR3 is made up of 14 amino acids. Trimming left V 2 bases short and J 2 bases short, with 10 bases between. Germline V lookup: CDR1 SGHDT, CDR2 YYEEEE. CDR3 protein: CASSFIRENTEAFF. CDR3 nucleotides: TGTGCCAGCAGCTTCATCAGGGAAAACACTGAAGCTTTCTTT.

This sequence joins TRBV28 and TRBJ1-5; TRBD1 is a possible D gene (6 bases). Germline assignment: CDR1 MDHEN and CDR2 SYDVKM. The CDR3 loop spans 16 amino acids. Trimming took 5 bases from V and 0 from J, leaving 14 bases between them. The CDR3 nucleotides are TGTGCCAGCAGTCTTCGGGACAACTATAGCAATCAGCCCCAGCATTTT. Its protein product is CASSLRDNYSNQPQHF.

The chain links TRBV6-5 to TRBJ1-3, with TRBD1 matching 8 bases. The V gene's germline CDR1 is MNHEY and CDR2 SVGAGI. Unmatched junction bases numbered 5, after V lost 0 bases and J lost 4 bases. The CDR3 totals 16 residues. The CDR3 DNA reads TGTGCCAGCAGTTACTCGGACAGGGCAGTGGGAAACACCATATATTTT. This sequence encodes CASSYSDRAVGNTIYF.

This rearrangement joins TRBV5-8 to TRBJ1-3; D gene unclear. Germline V gives CDR1 SGHTS, CDR2 YDEGEE. V lost 7 bases to trimming and J lost 0 bases, with 8 bases between them. This CDR3 has 13 amino acids. The CDR3 here is CASPLSSGNTIYF. The CDR3 nucleotides read TGTGCCAGCCCCCTGAGCTCTGGAAACACCATATATTTT.

V is TRBV5-1 and J is TRBJ2-1; 9 bases line up with TRBD2. This CDR3 region has 15 residues. Germline loops: CDR1 SGHRS, CDR2 YFSETQ. V lost 0 bases and J lost 5; bases outside the gene matches: 3. CDR3 nucleotide sequence: TGCGCCAGCAGCTTGGAACTAGCGGGCCACAATGAGCAGTTCTTC. Translating gives CASSLELAGHNEQFF.

The chain uses TRBV9 and TRBJ2-2; the D gene is possibly TRBD1 (5 bases). Germline V gene data show CDR1 as SGDLS and CDR2 as YYNGEE. CDR3 length equals 14 residues. V was pared by 3 bases and J by 8 bases, with 14 bases between. CDR3 sequence reads: CASSAPQGVGELFF. DNA of the CDR3: TGTGCCAGCAGCGCACCGCAGGGTGTAGGGGAGCTGTTTTTT.

This chain joins TRBV9 and TRBJ2-5; possibly TRBD1 for D (5 bases). This CDR3 has 14 amino acids. Germline V gives CDR1 SGDLS, CDR2 YYNGEE. V shed 0 bases and J shed 2 bases, with 8 bases lying between them. In DNA, the CDR3 is TGTGCCAGCAGCGTAGCAGGGCCTCAAGAGACCCAGTACTTC. Protein: CASSVAGPQETQYF.

The V gene is TRBV7-2, the J gene TRBJ1-3, with D uncertain. CDR3 length equals 15 residues. Trimming removed 1 base at V and 0 bases at J, with 7 bases between. CDR1 and CDR2 (germline): SGHTA, FQGNSA. DNA for the CDR3: TGTGCCAGCAGCTTAGACGAGTACTCTGGAAACACCATATATTTT. Amino acids: CASSLDEYSGNTIYF.

This chain joins TRBV27 and TRBJ2-7; TRBD2 aligns across 11 bases. The CDR3 length is 14 residues. Germline loops: CDR1 MNHEY, CDR2 SMNVEV (reference sequence). V dropped 4 bases and J dropped 2; count of bases not matched to a gene: 1. The CDR3 sequence: CASSWGLAAYEQYF. DNA for the CDR3: TGTGCCAGCAGTTGGGGACTAGCGGCCTACGAGCAGTACTTC.

The V gene is TRBV28, the J gene TRBJ1-5, with a weak D call TRBD1 (5 bases). Germline CDR1 MDHEN, CDR2 SYDVKM. CDR3 length: 14 residues. With 3 bases removed from V and 4 bases from J, the gap between germline ends came to 10 bases. CDR3 sequence reads: CASSFGQGNQPQHF. Here the CDR3 DNA reads TGTGCCAGCAGTTTCGGGCAGGGAAATCAGCCCCAGCATTTT.

This clone showed up just once. This rearrangement joins TRBV27 to TRBJ1-3, with D unresolved. Germline V gene lookup returns CDR1 MNHEY and CDR2 SMNVEV (reference sequence). The ends were cut back, 1 base at V and 4 bases at J, with 8 bases in the middle. There are 14 residues in the CDR3. CDR3 DNA sequence: TGTGCCAGCAGTTTATTTATCCCGGGAAACACCATATATTTT. It codes for CASSLFIPGNTIYF.

This rearrangement joins TRBV10-3 to TRBJ2-7, with TRBD1 matching over 11 bases. Germline CDR1 ENHRY, CDR2 SYGVKD. The CDR3 covers 14 residues. Trimming cost V 4 bases and J 7 bases; bases outside gene matches: 6. CDR3 sequence (DNA): TGTGCCATCAGTGGTGGACAGGGGGCAGGGGAGCAGTACTTC. This encodes CAISGGQGAGEQYF.